This TCR beta chain was recovered during a study of identical twins. Healthy Caucasian individuals made up all the donors. As to this clonotype: Its antigen is unidentified.

The CDR3 is 14 residues long. Trimming took 6 bases from V and 1 from J; bases not matched to a gene: 5. Looked up from germline, CDR1 is SGHRS and CDR2 is YFSETQ. TCRdb ran MiXCR on the 5' RACE reads and lists one entry per CDR3 protein. The table includes 400,000 to 550,000 distinct CDR3 sequences, less than 25% detected once. Study outcomes and limitations: Zero-insertion findings could be partly confounded by invariant cells (MAIT and iNKT cells).

These data were also reused for a study on T cells expressing NK-cell markers. That work adds: Out of eight donors sequenced, seven tested HCMV-seropositive and the remaining one seronegative.

The sequence came from a woman under 30 in good health. The sample was CD4+ T cells sorted from blood. The gene calls are TRBV5-1 and TRBJ1-1; 8 bases are a match to TRBD1. CDR3: CASTWGTGNTEAFF. CDR3 in DNA: TGCGCCAGCACCTGGGGGACAGGGAACACTGAAGCTTTCTTT.